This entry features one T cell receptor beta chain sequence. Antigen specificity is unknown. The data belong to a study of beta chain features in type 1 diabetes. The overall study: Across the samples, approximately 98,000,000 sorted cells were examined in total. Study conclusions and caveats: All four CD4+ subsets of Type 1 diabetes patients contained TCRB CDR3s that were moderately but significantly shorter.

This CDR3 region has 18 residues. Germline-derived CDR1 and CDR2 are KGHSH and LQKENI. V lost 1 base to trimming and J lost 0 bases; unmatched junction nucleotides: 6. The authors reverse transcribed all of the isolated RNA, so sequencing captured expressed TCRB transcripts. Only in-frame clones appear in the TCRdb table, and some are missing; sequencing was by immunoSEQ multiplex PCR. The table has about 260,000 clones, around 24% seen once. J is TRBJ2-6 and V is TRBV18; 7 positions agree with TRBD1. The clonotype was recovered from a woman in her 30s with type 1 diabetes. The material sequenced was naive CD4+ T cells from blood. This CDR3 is CASSPQGTASSGANVLTF. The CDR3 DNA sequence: TGTGCCAGCTCACCACAAGGGACAGCAAGCTCTGGGGCCAACGTCCTGACTTTC.